One and the same sample provided the 20 T cell receptor beta chains below, sequenced in a study of cytomegalovirus exposure and HLA in healthy donors. Both 60 Vbeta primers and 13 Jbeta primers went into the PCR. Here immunoSEQ multiplex PCR was the method, and the copy in TCRdb shows in-frame clones only, minus some. The sample shows some 150,000 clones, roughly 70% of them seen only once. Sequenced: PBMCs. These receptors were collected from a man younger than 30 in good health and CMV-seropositive.

CDR3 amino acids: CASSLSTNEKLFF. The CDR3 DNA follows: TGTGCCAGCAGCTTAAGCACTAATGAAAAACTGTTTTTT. V and J are TRBV7-9 and TRBJ1-4; D remains ambiguous. Trimming cost V 2 bases and J 2 bases, with 3 bases left between them. CDR3 length: 13 amino acids. CDR1 and CDR2 from the germline V gene are SEHNR and FQNEAQ (reference sequence).

The DNA for the CDR3 is TGTGCCAGCAGTTACTCCCCTCTAGCGGGCCACGAGCAGTACTTC. Translated: CASSYSPLAGHEQYF. The J gene is TRBJ2-7, the V gene TRBV6-5; 8 positions match TRBD2. Losses at the gene ends were 0 bases for V and 5 bases for J; bases not matched to a gene: 6. This CDR3 has 15 amino acids. Germline CDR1 is MNHEY and CDR2 is SVGAGI.

The chain links TRBV19 to TRBJ1-2, with 8 positions matching TRBD1. The CDR3 runs to 13 residues. Trimming took 6 bases from V and 8 from J; bases not matched to a gene: 8. Germline CDR1 LNHDA, CDR2 SQIVND (reference sequence). The CDR3 DNA reads as TGTGCCAGTAGGCCGACAGGGGACCACGGCTACACCTTC. It encodes CASRPTGDHGYTF.

The J gene is TRBJ1-2, the V gene TRBV10-2, with TRBD1 matching over 8 bases. Trimming at V came to 4 bases and at J to 4 bases, leaving 2 bases not matched to a gene. Germline values: CDR1 WSHSY, CDR2 SAAADI. This CDR3 has 13 amino acids. CDR3 sequence reads: CASSADRVYGYTF. CDR3 nucleotide sequence: TGCGCCAGCAGTGCGGACAGGGTCTATGGCTACACCTTC.

The chain joins TRBV5-4 to TRBJ1-6; 10 positions agree with TRBD1. Germline V gives CDR1 SGHNT, CDR2 YYREEE (reference sequence). There are 16 residues in the CDR3. With 2 bases clipped from V and 7 bases from J, the junction kept 6 bases outside the gene matches. In DNA form, the CDR3 reads TGTGCCAGCAGCTTTTTAAAGGGACAGGGGAATTCACCCCTCCACTTT. Its protein is CASSFLKGQGNSPLHF.

This rearrangement joins TRBV5-1 to TRBJ2-5, with 8 bases lining up with TRBD2. CDR1 is SGHRS and CDR2 is YFSETQ in the germline V gene. The length of the CDR3 is 17 residues. Trimming took 3 bases from V and 5 from J; bases not matched to a gene: 15. The CDR3 region has the DNA TGCGCCAGCAGCTCTCCTAGATTGCGGGGGGCCCCCGAGACCCAGTACTTC. Amino acid sequence: CASSSPRLRGAPETQYF.

This clone showed up just a few times. This rearrangement joins TRBV29-1 to TRBJ2-7, with a tentative D call TRBD1 (5 bases). The CDR3 has 14 amino acids. V dropped 1 base and J dropped 3 bases, with 13 bases sitting between them. Germline CDR1 SQVTM, CDR2 ANQGSEA. CDR3 protein: CSVEVGVQGYEQYF. The CDR3 DNA is TGCAGCGTTGAAGTTGGGGTCCAGGGCTACGAGCAGTACTTC.

V is TRBV4-3 and J is TRBJ1-3; D remains ambiguous. Trimming cost V 5 bases and J 0 bases, with 11 bases left between them. The CDR3 length is 15 residues. Per germline, CDR1 LGHNA and CDR2 YSLEER. CDR3 region: CASSTRGASGNTIYF. The CDR3 nucleotides are TGCGCCAGCAGCACCCGAGGAGCCTCTGGAAACACCATATATTTT.

The V call is TRBV5-1, the J call TRBJ2-2; a weak D match, TRBD1 (5 bases). This CDR3 region has 15 residues. CDR1 SGHRS and CDR2 YFSETQ come from the germline V gene. The V and J ends lost 1 base and 5 bases respectively, with 12 bases between them. The CDR3 sequence: CASSLWQGVTGELFF. In DNA, the CDR3 is TGCGCCAGCAGCTTGTGGCAGGGCGTAACCGGGGAGCTGTTTTTT.

The chain links TRBV19 to TRBJ1-4, with TRBD1 matching 8 bases. Germline CDR1 is LNHDA and CDR2 is SQIVND (reference sequence). V shed 6 bases and J 11 bases; nucleotides not matched to a gene: 20. This CDR3 contains 17 residues. The CDR3 reads CASSQGQGVISLWKLFF. CDR3 DNA sequence: TGTGCCAGTAGCCAAGGACAGGGCGTCATCTCCCTTTGGAAACTGTTTTTT.

This clone has just a few counts. The chain recombines TRBV5-4 with TRBJ1-1; D unclear. This CDR3 region has 14 residues. Germline V gene sequence: CDR1 SGHNT, CDR2 YYREEE (reference sequence). V shed 1 base and J shed 3 bases, with 10 bases lying between them. The CDR3 region is CASSLRVPYTEAFF. The DNA of the CDR3 is TGTGCCAGCAGCTTGCGGGTTCCCTACACTGAAGCTTTCTTT. Supplemented by reference TRBV5-4 and TRBJ1-1, the full variable domain reads ETGVTQSPTHLIKTRGQQVTLRCSSQSGHNTVSWYQQALGQGPQFIFQYYREEENGRGNFPPRFSGLQFPNYSSELNVNALELDDSALYLCASSLRVPYTEAFFGQGTRLTVV.

The V gene is TRBV7-9, the J gene TRBJ1-4; no reliable D call. The V end lost 1 base, the J end lost 4 bases, and 7 bases lay between the germline ends. Germline V gene sequence: CDR1 SEHNR, CDR2 FQNEAQ (reference sequence). The CDR3 contains 14 residues. The CDR3 spells CASSLGGVNEKLFF. In DNA, the CDR3 is TGTGCCAGCAGCTTAGGCGGAGTTAATGAAAAACTGTTTTTT.

The genes are TRBV5-4 and TRBJ2-5; 9 bases agree with TRBD2. This CDR3 contains 15 residues. Germline CDR1 SGHNT, CDR2 YYREEE (reference sequence). The ends lost 4 bases at V and 1 base at J; junction bases unmatched: 5. The CDR3 DNA reads as TGTGCCAGCAGCGAGCTGACTAGCGGCCAAGAGACCCAGTACTTC. The encoded protein is CASSELTSGQETQYF.

The J gene is TRBJ2-7, the V gene TRBV2, with TRBD2 as a possible D gene (6 bases). The V end was cut by 3 bases, the J end by 1 base, with 13 bases between. The CDR3 length is 15 residues. From germline, CDR1 is SNHLY and CDR2 FYNNEI. The CDR3, as DNA: TGTGCCAGCAGTGATCCGGGACTGCCTTCCTACGAGCAGTACTTC. This encodes CASSDPGLPSYEQYF.

The V call is TRBV5-4, the J call TRBJ2-5; no definite D call. The germline V gene encodes CDR1 SGHNT and CDR2 YYREEE (reference sequence). V lost 4 bases and J 5 bases, leaving 12 bases between the germline ends. The CDR3 consists of 13 residues. CDR3 sequence reads: CASSRDLKETQYF. CDR3 nucleotide sequence: TGTGCCAGCAGCCGAGACTTAAAGGAGACCCAGTACTTC.

This rearrangement joins TRBV5-6 to TRBJ2-5, with TRBD1 identical over 11 bases. The J call is uncertain, as TRBJ2-7 better fits the DNA end. Germline V gene sequence: CDR1 SGHDT, CDR2 YYEEEE. CDR3 size: 15 residues. As DNA, the CDR3 is TGTGCCAGCAGCTTGTGGGACAGGGGGATCTACGAGCAGTACTTC. It yields the protein CASSLWDRGIYEQYF.

The chain is built from TRBV6-5 and TRBJ2-7, with TRBD1 matching over 7 bases. The ends lost 7 bases at V and 4 bases at J; junction bases unmatched: 4. This CDR3 region has 12 residues. Germline V gives CDR1 MNHEY, CDR2 SVGAGI. The CDR3 DNA follows: TGTGCCAGCACTACAGGGGCTTACGAGCAGTACTTC. This codes for CASTTGAYEQYF.

V and J are TRBV7-9 and TRBJ2-7; D unclear. This CDR3 has 12 residues. The germline gives CDR1 SEHNR, CDR2 FQNEAQ (reference sequence). V was pared by 5 bases and J by 4 bases, with 9 bases between. CDR3 DNA sequence: TGTGCCAGCAGCGAGACACAGTACGAGCAGTACTTC. Protein product: CASSETQYEQYF. Drawing the rest from reference TRBV7-9 and TRBJ2-7, the complete variable domain is DTGVSQNPRHKITKRGQNVTFRCDPISEHNRLYWYRQTLGQGPEFLTYFQNEAQLEKSRLLSDRFSAERPKGSFSTLEIQRTEQGDSAMYLCASSETQYEQYFGPGTRLTVT.

The chain uses TRBV7-2 and TRBJ2-7; 8 bases fit TRBD2. The CDR3 totals 13 residues. V lost 5 bases, J lost 3 bases, and 3 bases stayed unmatched. Germline V gives CDR1 SGHTA, CDR2 FQGNSA. The CDR3 sequence: CASSLSGNYEQYF. As DNA, the CDR3 is TGTGCCAGCAGCCTTAGCGGGAACTACGAGCAGTACTTC. Drawing the rest from reference TRBV7-2 and TRBJ2-7, the complete variable domain is GAGVSQSPSNKVTEKGKDVELRCDPISGHTALYWYRQSLGQGLEFLIYFQGNSAPDKSGLPSDRFSAERTGGSVSTLTIQRTQQEDSAVYLCASSLSGNYEQYFGPGTRLTVT.

The rearrangement uses TRBV7-2 and TRBJ1-4, with 8 bases lining up with TRBD1. Per germline, CDR1 SGHTA and CDR2 FQGNSA. The J segment lost 7 bases and the V segment lost 6 bases, leaving 7 bases of the junction unmatched. The CDR3 sequence is 14 residues long. CDR3 nucleotide sequence: TGTGCCAGCAGTTCACAGGGGGGCGGTGAAAAACTGTTTTTT. Its translation is CASSSQGGGEKLFF.